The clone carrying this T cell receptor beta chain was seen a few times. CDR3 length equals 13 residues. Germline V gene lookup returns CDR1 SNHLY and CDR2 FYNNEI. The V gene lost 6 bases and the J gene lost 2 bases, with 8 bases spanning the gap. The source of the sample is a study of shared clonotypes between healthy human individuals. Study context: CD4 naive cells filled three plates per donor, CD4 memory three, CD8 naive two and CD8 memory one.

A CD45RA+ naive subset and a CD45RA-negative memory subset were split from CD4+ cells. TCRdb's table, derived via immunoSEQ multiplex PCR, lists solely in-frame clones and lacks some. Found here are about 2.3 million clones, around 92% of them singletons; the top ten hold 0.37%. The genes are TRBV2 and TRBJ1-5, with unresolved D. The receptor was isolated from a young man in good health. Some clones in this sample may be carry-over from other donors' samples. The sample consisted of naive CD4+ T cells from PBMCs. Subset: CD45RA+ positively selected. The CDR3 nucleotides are TGTGCCAGCAGGGGGATGGGCAATCAGCCCCAGCATTTT. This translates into CASRGMGNQPQHF. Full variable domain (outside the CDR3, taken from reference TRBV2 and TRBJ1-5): EPEVTQTPSHQVTQMGQEVILRCVPISNHLYFYWYRQILGQKVEFLVSFYNNEISEKSEIFDDQFSVERPDGSNFTLKIRSTKLEDSAMYFCASRGMGNQPQHFGDGTRLSIL.